A single sample is the source of the 13 T cell receptor beta chains below, sequenced in a study of T cell changes during pregnancy in multiple sclerosis. Repertoires were generated with immunoSEQ multiplex PCR, while TCRdb's copy carries only in-frame clones and drops some. This table holds roughly 35,000 clones, around nine tenths found once. The material sequenced was CD8+ T cells from peripheral blood mononuclear cells, taken before pregnancy. Receptors originate from a female donor with multiple sclerosis, enrolled in a pregnancy study.

For the CDR3, the DNA is TGTGCCAGCAGCCTCGCGGGGGGCGCTTCCTACGAGCAGTACTTC. Protein sequence: CASSLAGGASYEQYF. The chain joins TRBV13 to TRBJ2-7, with 8 bases lining up with TRBD2. After removal of 5 bases from V and 1 base from J, the junction contained 7 bases not matched to a gene. The CDR3 has 15 residues. Looked up from germline, CDR1 is PRHDT and CDR2 is FYEKMQ (reference sequence).

The V call is TRBV4-3, the J call TRBJ2-1, with 11 positions matching TRBD2. Trimming took 4 bases from V and 3 from J; bases not matched to a gene: 5. Germline V lookup: CDR1 LGHNA, CDR2 YSLEER. The CDR3 has 16 residues. DNA of the CDR3: TGCGCCAGCAGCCGCTCACTAGCGGGGGACTACAATGAGCAGTTCTTC. Its protein is CASSRSLAGDYNEQFF.

The count of this clone is one. V gene TRBV5-6 combines with J gene TRBJ1-2; TRBD1 is a possible D gene (5 bases). Germline V lookup: CDR1 SGHDT, CDR2 YYEEEE. The CDR3 loop spans 13 amino acids. V was cut by 4 bases and J by 8 bases, with 15 bases left in between. CDR3 loop: CASSELTGYGYTF. The CDR3 region has the DNA TGTGCCAGCAGCGAACTTACAGGATACGGCTACACCTTC.

The chain combines TRBV7-9 with TRBJ1-1; tentatively, D is TRBD1 (5 bases). Germline V CDR1 and CDR2: SEHNR, FQNEAQ (reference sequence). The CDR3 extends over 11 amino acids. V was shortened by 6 bases and J by 11 bases, with 13 bases between the two germline ends. The CDR3 DNA is TGTGCCAGCAGGGCGGGACTGCATGCTTTCTTT. This sequence encodes CASRAGLHAFF.

V gene TRBV4-3 combines with J gene TRBJ2-7; 9 bases line up with TRBD1. The V and J ends lost 8 bases and 4 bases, in that order; junction bases with no gene match: 9. Germline V gives CDR1 LGHNA, CDR2 YSLEER. The CDR3 covers 14 residues. CDR3: CASWGDRETYEQYF. In nucleotides, the CDR3 is TGCGCCAGCTGGGGGGACAGGGAGACGTACGAGCAGTACTTC.

The V and J genes are TRBV5-4 and TRBJ1-2; the match to TRBD1 covers 7 bases. V was clipped by 0 bases and J by 4 bases; unmatched bases: 6. Germline V gene sequence: CDR1 SGHNT, CDR2 YYREEE (reference sequence). CDR3 length: 15 amino acids. DNA for the CDR3: TGTGCCAGCAGCTTGGTGGGACAGCACCCCTATGGCTACACCTTC. Translated: CASSLVGQHPYGYTF.

This sequence joins TRBV6-1 and TRBJ2-7; 7 positions match TRBD1. The CDR3 extends over 15 amino acids. Trimming took 2 bases from V and 1 from J; bases not matched to a gene: 5. Germline CDR1 and CDR2: MNHNS and SASEGT. CDR3 in amino acids: CASSELGDSSYEQYF. The CDR3 DNA is TGTGCCAGCAGTGAACTAGGGGACAGTTCCTACGAGCAGTACTTC.

The rearrangement uses TRBV28 and TRBJ1-5, with TRBD1 matching 8 bases. Germline V gives CDR1 MDHEN, CDR2 SYDVKM. The junction had 5 bases not matched to a gene; V was cut back by 6 bases and J by 4 bases. The CDR3 loop spans 14 amino acids. For the CDR3, the DNA is TGTGCCAGCAGGCCGCGGACAGGGAATCAGCCCCAGCATTTT. It specifies CASRPRTGNQPQHF.

V usage is TRBV29-1 and J usage is TRBJ1-2; D is possibly TRBD1 (5 bases). V was pared by 1 base and J by 4 bases, with 7 bases between. The CDR3 length is 12 residues. From germline, CDR1 is SQVTM and CDR2 ANQGSEA. The CDR3 region is CSVEGGVYGYTF. CDR3 DNA sequence: TGCAGCGTTGAAGGGGGCGTCTATGGCTACACCTTC. Full variable domain (remainder filled in from reference TRBV29-1 and TRBJ1-2): SAVISQKPSRDICQRGTSLTIQCQVDSQVTMMFWYRQQPGQSLTLIATANQGSEATYESGFVIDKFPISRPNLTFSTLTVSNMSPEDSSIYLCSVEGGVYGYTFGSGTRLTVV.

CDR3 loop: CASSRQGAITEAFF. Here the CDR3 DNA reads TGTGCCAGTAGTAGACAGGGGGCGATCACTGAAGCTTTCTTT. The rearrangement uses TRBV19 and TRBJ1-1; the match to TRBD1 covers 10 bases. The CDR3 totals 14 residues. Germline V lookup: CDR1 LNHDA, CDR2 SQIVND (reference sequence). The junction had 3 bases not matched to a gene; V was cut back by 4 bases and J by 4 bases.

This clone was detected once. CDR3 in DNA: TGTGCCAGCAGTGAAATCCGCGAGCGGGACACTGAAGCTTTCTTT. This sequence encodes CASSEIRERDTEAFF. V is TRBV6-1 and J is TRBJ1-1, with unresolved D. The germline V gene encodes CDR1 MNHNS and CDR2 SASEGT. V dropped 2 bases and J dropped 3 bases, with 13 bases sitting between them. This CDR3 spans 15 amino acids.

The DNA for the CDR3 is TGTGCCTGGAGTGGGGGGACAGGAAACACCATATATTTT. Amino acid sequence: CAWSGGTGNTIYF. The chain combines TRBV30 with TRBJ1-3; weak D call: TRBD1 (6 bases). V was pared by 1 base and J by 4 bases, with 8 bases between. Per the germline V gene, CDR1 is GTSNPN and CDR2 is SVGIG (reference sequence). CDR3 length equals 13 residues. Looking up the rest from reference TRBV30 and TRBJ1-3 gives the full variable domain: SQTIHQWPATLVQPVGSPLSLECTVEGTSNPNLYWYRQAAGRGLQLLFYSVGIGQISSEVPQNLSASRPQDRQFILSSKKLLLSDSGFYLCAWSGGTGNTIYFGEGSWLTVV.

V and J are TRBV6-1 and TRBJ2-7; 9 bases line up with TRBD2. Germline V lookup: CDR1 MNHNS, CDR2 SASEGT. Losses at the gene ends were 8 bases for V and 0 bases for J; bases not matched to a gene: 5. The CDR3 runs 14 residues. CDR3 sequence reads: CASEAGGASYEQYF. For the CDR3, the DNA is TGTGCCAGCGAAGCGGGAGGTGCCTCCTACGAGCAGTACTTC.